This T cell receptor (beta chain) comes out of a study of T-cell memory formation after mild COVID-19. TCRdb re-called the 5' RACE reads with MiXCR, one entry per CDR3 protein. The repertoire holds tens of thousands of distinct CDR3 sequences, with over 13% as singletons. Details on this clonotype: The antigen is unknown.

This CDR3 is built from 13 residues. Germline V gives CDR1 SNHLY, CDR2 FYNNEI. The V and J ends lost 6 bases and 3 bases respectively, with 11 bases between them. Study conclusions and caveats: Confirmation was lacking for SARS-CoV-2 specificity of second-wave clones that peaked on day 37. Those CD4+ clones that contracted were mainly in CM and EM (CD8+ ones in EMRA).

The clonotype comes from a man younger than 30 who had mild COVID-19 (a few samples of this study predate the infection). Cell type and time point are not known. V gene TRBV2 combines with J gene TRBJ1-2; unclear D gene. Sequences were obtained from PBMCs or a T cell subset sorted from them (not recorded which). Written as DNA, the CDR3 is TGTGCCAGCAGGGGGTTGAGTTACTATGGCTACACCTTC. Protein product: CASRGLSYYGYTF.